This T cell receptor (beta chain) was profiled in a study of CD8+CD57+ T cells in acquired aplastic anemia. Study-level background: Mean DNA quantity obtained from sorted CD4+ and CD8+ cells was about 3.5 ug. Broader study findings: Controls and patients did not differ significantly in CD8+ Simpson's diversity. The study identified more than 25 CD8+ CDR3 sequences shared by patients and controls.

For sequencing, patients were chosen who had shown expansion of CD8+CD57+ cells by flow cytometry. Every one of the patients had aplastic anemia (severe, acquired). Note on this clonotype: The antigen remains undetermined.

Both TCR beta VDJ combination and CDR3 sequence profiling were carried out. Genomic DNA was the template for this profiling. From the reads, TCRdb called clonotypes with MiXCR, one entry per CDR3 protein. The sample holds 260,000 or so distinct CDR3 sequences, around 46% seen once. The CDR3 covers 10 residues. Germline V CDR1 and CDR2: SNHLY, FYNNEI. The V gene lost 3 bases and the J gene lost 7 bases, with 0 bases spanning the gap. This TCR came from a human donor with aplastic anemia. The rearrangement joins TRBV2 to TRBJ1-4; D uncertain. The sample comprised sorted CD4+, CD8+, or CD8+CD57+ T cells (not recorded which) from PBMCs. CDR3 bases: TGTGCCAGCAGTGATGAAAAACTGTTTTTT. It is translated as CASSDEKLFF.